This T cell receptor beta chain was documented in a study of blood T cell repertoires in COVID-19. Study at large: Sources were T cells, B-cell-depleted T cells, or PBMCs; the material itself was cDNA or gDNA.

Sequencing was performed with immunoSEQ multiplex PCR; in TCRdb, only in-frame clones are kept and a portion is missing. The sample contains 430,000 or so clones, approximately 87% of which appear only once. Participants had their cohort set by participant-reported clinical history. V shed 0 bases and J shed 0 bases, with 9 bases lying between them. CDR1 and CDR2 from the germline V gene are MNHNS and SASEGT. The CDR3 runs to 15 residues. Input material: PBMCs or T cells enriched from blood (not recorded which). The sequence was collected from a woman aged 35 to 49 who had recovered from COVID-19. V gene TRBV6-1 combines with J gene TRBJ2-7; unclear D gene. As DNA, the CDR3 is TGTGCCAGCAGTGAAGCGAGAGGATTCTCCTACGAGCAGTACTTC. This sequence encodes CASSEARGFSYEQYF.